The clone carrying this TCR beta chain was seen more than once but under ten times. Germline V gives CDR1 MNHEY, CDR2 SMNVEV (reference sequence). The CDR3 is 14 residues long. V dropped 5 bases and J dropped 9 bases, with 17 bases sitting between them. A single record per CDR3 protein comes from TCRdb applying MiXCR to the RACE reads. This table has 330,000 or so distinct CDR3 sequences, around 6% appearing once. As for time point: patch test 2, 6 weeks after DPC sensitization. The treatment was: therapeutic diphenylcyclopropenone sensitization with weekly scalp DPC. The data originate from a study of human T cells and chemical hapten exposure. Turning to the study itself: The study patch tested 0.01% DPC on the upper back and read results at 6 days. TCR yield per sample varied, mainly due to pooled library volumes.

The chain is built from TRBV27 and TRBJ2-1; D gene uncertain. The sample was whole blood, taken in connection with sensitization to the hapten diphenylcyclopropenone (DPC). The sequence derives from a woman under 30 with alopecia areata. Some clones in this sample may be carry-over from other donors' samples. CDR3 bases: TGTGCCAGCAGTCCAGAGCCCCGTCCTTCTGAGCAGTTCTTC. Translating gives CASSPEPRPSEQFF.